The 3 T cell receptor beta chains given below trace back to one sample, sequenced in a study of blood T cell repertoires in COVID-19. This table comes from immunoSEQ multiplex PCR, and its TCRdb copy is limited to in-frame clones, with some not included. The table shows 77,000 or so clones, with roughly 83% occurring only once. Specimen: peripheral blood. The source of these receptors is a woman aged 55-75 years with acute or convalescent COVID-19.

The rearrangement joins TRBV11-2 to TRBJ1-4; D is perhaps TRBD1 (5 bases). The CDR3 loop spans 16 amino acids. Trimming took 3 bases from V and 1 from J, leaving 12 bases between them. In germline, CDR1 is SGHAT, CDR2 FQNNGV. The CDR3 loop is CASSFGGGLTNEKLFF. CDR3 sequence (DNA): TGTGCCAGCAGCTTTGGGGGAGGGCTAACTAATGAAAAACTGTTTTTT.

The J gene is TRBJ1-2, the V gene TRBV6-5, with D hard to call. Trimming left V 0 bases short and J 3 bases short, with 8 bases between. CDR1 MNHEY and CDR2 SVGAGI come from the germline V gene. The CDR3 is made up of 14 amino acids. CDR3 coding DNA: TGTGCCAGCAGTTACTCGTTCGGTCACTATGGCTACACCTTC. Translated, it gives CASSYSFGHYGYTF.

This clone appeared once. The chain links TRBV27 to TRBJ1-4; 7 nucleotides match TRBD1. Germline-derived CDR1 and CDR2 are MNHEY and SMNVEV (reference sequence). CDR3 length: 14 amino acids. V was pared by 3 bases and J by 8 bases, with 6 bases of the junction left unmatched. Here the CDR3 DNA reads TGTGCCAGCAGTTTCTTTCGGGACAGCGAAAAACTGTTTTTT. It encodes CASSFFRDSEKLFF.